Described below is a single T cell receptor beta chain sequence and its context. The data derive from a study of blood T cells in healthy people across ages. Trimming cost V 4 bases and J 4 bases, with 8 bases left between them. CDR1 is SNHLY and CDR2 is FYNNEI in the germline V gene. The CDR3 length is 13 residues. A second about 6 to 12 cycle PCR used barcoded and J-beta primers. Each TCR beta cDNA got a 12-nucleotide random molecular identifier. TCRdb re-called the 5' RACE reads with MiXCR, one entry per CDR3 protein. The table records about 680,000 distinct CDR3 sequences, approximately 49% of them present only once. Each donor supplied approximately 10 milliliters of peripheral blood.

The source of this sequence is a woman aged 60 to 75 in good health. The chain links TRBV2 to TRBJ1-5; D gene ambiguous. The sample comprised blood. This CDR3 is CASSADHNQPQHF. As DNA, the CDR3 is TGTGCCAGCAGTGCGGACCATAATCAGCCCCAGCATTTT.